This T cell receptor (beta chain) was retrieved from a study of blood T cell repertoires in COVID-19. This CDR3 is 17 amino acids long. Per germline, CDR1 KGHDR and CDR2 SFDVKD. V shed 1 base, J shed 0 bases, and the junction held 5 bases outside the gene matches. Original handling: Reference gene primer amplification gave estimated nucleated cell counts. Generated by immunoSEQ multiplex PCR, the TCRdb table keeps only in-frame clones and is missing some. V and J calls and clone size come straight from that table; D and trimming were deduced from the DNA. The repertoire holds about 210,000 clones, with over 70% as singletons.

The sequence was collected from a woman in her 70s with acute or convalescent COVID-19. The chain recombines TRBV24-1 with TRBJ2-1, with TRBD2 matching 7 bases. The sequencing input was peripheral blood. CDR3 protein: CATSDFSGSSSYNEQFF. The CDR3 DNA follows: TGTGCCACCAGTGATTTTAGCGGGTCTAGCTCCTACAATGAGCAGTTCTTC.